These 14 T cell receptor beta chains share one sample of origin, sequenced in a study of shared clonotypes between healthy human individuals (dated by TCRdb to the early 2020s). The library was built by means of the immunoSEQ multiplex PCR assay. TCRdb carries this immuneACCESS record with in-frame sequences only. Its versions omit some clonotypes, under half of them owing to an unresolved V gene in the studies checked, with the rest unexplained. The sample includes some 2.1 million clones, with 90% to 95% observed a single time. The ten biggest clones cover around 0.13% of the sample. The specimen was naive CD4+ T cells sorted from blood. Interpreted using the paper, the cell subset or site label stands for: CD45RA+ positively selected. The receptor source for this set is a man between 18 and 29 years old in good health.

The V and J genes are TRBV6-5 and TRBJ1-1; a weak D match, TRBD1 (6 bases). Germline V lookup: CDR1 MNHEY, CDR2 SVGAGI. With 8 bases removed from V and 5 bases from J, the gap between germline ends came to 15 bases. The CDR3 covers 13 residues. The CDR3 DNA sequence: TGTGCCAGCGCCAAGGGGGGATGGACTGAAGCTTTCTTT. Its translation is CASAKGGWTEAFF.

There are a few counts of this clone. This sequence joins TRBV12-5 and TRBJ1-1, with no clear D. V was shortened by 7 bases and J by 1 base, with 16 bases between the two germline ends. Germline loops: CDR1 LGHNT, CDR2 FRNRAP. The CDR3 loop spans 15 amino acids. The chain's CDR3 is CASAPRGSTNTEAFF. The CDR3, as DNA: TGTGCTAGTGCACCCCGAGGTTCGACGAACACTGAAGCTTTCTTT.

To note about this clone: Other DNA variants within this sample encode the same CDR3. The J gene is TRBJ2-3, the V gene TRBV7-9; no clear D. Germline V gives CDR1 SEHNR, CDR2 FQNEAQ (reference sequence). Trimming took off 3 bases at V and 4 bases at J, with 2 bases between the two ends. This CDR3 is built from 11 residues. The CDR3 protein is CASSLSDTQYF. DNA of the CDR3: TGTGCCAGCAGCTTGTCAGATACGCAGTATTTT.

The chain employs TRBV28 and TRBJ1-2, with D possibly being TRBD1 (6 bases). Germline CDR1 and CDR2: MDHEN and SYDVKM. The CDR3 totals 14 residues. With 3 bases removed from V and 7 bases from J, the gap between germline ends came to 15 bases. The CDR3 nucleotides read TGTGCCAGCAGTTTGGGGGTCAGGGGCTTTGGCTACACCTTC. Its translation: CASSLGVRGFGYTF.

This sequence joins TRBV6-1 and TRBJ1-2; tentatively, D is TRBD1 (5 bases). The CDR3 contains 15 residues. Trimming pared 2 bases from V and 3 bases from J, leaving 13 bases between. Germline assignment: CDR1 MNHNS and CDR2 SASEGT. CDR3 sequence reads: CASSEMGPNYYGYTF. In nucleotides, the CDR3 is TGTGCCAGCAGTGAAATGGGACCTAACTACTATGGCTACACCTTC.

The DNA for the CDR3 is TGTGCCAGCGGGAGGGACAGGGACACCGGGGAGCTGTTTTTT. Protein product: CASGRDRDTGELFF. The chain carries TRBV19 and TRBJ2-2; D possibly corresponds to TRBD1 (9 bases). In germline, CDR1 is LNHDA, CDR2 SQIVND (reference sequence). The CDR3 extends over 14 amino acids. V was trimmed by 9 bases and J by 3 bases, leaving 14 bases between them.

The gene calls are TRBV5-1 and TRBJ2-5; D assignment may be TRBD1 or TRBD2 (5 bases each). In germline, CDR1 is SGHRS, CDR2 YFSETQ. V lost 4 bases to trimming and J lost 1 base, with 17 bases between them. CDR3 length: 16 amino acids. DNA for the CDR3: TGCGCCAGCAGCCACCGGGGCGAGGGGCTCCAAGAGACCCAGTACTTC. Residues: CASSHRGEGLQETQYF. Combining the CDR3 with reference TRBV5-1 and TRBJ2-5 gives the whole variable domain KAGVTQTPRYLIKTRGQQVTLSCSPISGHRSVSWYQQTPGQGLQFLFEYFSETQRNKGNFPGRFSGRQFSNSRSEMNVSTLELGDSALYLCASSHRGEGLQETQYFGPGTRLLVL.

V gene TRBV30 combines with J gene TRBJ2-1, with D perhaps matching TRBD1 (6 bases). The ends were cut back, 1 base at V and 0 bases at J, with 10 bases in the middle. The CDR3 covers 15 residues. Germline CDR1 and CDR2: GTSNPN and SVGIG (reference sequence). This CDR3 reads CAWSEQGLSYNEQFF. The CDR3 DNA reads TGTGCCTGGAGTGAACAGGGTCTCTCCTACAATGAGCAGTTCTTC.

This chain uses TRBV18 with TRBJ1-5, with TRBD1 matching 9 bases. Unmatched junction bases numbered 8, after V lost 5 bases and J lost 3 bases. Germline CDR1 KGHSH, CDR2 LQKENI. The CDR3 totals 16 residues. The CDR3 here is CASSDYGTGINQPQHF. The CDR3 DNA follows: TGTGCCAGCTCAGATTACGGGACAGGGATCAATCAGCCCCAGCATTTT.

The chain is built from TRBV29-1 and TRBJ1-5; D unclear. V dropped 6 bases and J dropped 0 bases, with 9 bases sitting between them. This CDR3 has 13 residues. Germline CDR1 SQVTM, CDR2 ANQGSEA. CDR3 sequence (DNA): TGCAGCGTCCGGACGGATAGCAATCAGCCCCAGCATTTT. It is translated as CSVRTDSNQPQHF.

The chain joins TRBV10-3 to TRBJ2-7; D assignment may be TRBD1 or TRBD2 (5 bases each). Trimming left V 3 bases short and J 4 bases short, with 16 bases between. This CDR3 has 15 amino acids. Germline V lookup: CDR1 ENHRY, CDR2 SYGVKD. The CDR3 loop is CAISDGASTTYEQYF. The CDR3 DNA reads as TGTGCCATCAGTGACGGGGCCTCCACGACTTACGAGCAGTACTTC.

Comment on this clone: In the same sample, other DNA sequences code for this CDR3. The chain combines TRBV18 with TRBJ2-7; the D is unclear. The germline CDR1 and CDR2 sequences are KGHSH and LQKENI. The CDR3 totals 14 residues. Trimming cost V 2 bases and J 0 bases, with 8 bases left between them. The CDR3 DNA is TGTGCCAGCTCACCATTGCCGGGCTCCTACGAGCAGTACTTC. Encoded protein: CASSPLPGSYEQYF.

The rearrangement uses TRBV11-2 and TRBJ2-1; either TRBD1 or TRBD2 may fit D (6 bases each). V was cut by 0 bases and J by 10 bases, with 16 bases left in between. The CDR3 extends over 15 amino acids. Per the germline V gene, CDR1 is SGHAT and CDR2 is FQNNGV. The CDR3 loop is CASSLDSGAHGEQFF. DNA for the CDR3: TGTGCCAGCAGCTTAGATTCGGGGGCCCACGGGGAGCAGTTCTTC. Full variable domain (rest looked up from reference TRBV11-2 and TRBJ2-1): EAGVAQSPRYKIIEKRQSVAFWCNPISGHATLYWYQQILGQGPKLLIQFQNNGVVDDSQLPKDRFSAERLKGVDSTLKIQPAKLEDSAVYLCASSLDSGAHGEQFFGPGTRLTVL.

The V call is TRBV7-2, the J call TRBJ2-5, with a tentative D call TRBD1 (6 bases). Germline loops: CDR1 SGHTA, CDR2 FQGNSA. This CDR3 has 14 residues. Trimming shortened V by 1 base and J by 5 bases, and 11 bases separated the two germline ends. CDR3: CASSLDRATETQYF. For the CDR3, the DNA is TGTGCCAGCAGCTTAGACAGGGCGACGGAGACCCAGTACTTC.